This TCR beta chain is drawn from a study of PD-L1 blockade in urothelial cancer. Time point denoted: pretreatment peripheral blood. V lost 4 bases and J 5 bases, leaving 5 bases between the germline ends. Looked up from germline, CDR1 is MNHEY and CDR2 is SVGAGI. This CDR3 spans 11 amino acids. Remarks on this clone: The same CDR3 is also encoded by other DNA sequences in this sample.

Sequencing used immunoSEQ multiplex PCR; TCRdb keeps in-frame clones, though not all of them. The sample lists approximately 90,000 clones, around 87% occurring once. The clonotype originates from a man between 60 and 70 years old with urothelial cancer. This chain joins TRBV6-5 and TRBJ2-5; D not resolved. The source was PBMCs, collected around atezolizumab (anti-PD-L1) treatment. As DNA, the CDR3 is TGTGCCAGCAGTTCACGGGAGACCCAGTACTTC. Its translation: CASSSRETQYF.